This paragraph covers one TCR beta chain sequence. The antigen remains unidentified. Trimming stripped 7 bases from V and 7 bases from J, with 17 bases between. The CDR3 runs 14 residues. The germline V gene encodes CDR1 LNHDA and CDR2 SQIVND (reference sequence). The sample comes from a study of OX40 agonist ivuxolimab in advanced cancers. Background on the study: The group had a mean age of about 60 years, ranged from about 20 to 80, and was just under 85% male. The study's findings and limits: CD4+ T cells averaged fewer expanded clones than CD8+ T cells.

Profiling relied on immunoSEQ multiplex PCR, and the TCRdb table lists in-frame clones only, not all of them. The sample gives tens of thousands of clones, approximately 90% of which show up once; about 0.3% is in the top ten. The specimen comprised CD4+ or CD8+ T cells sorted from blood, sampled in a trial of the OX40 agonist ivuxolimab. The TCR comes from an adult with an advanced solid tumor such as melanoma, head and neck, liver or kidney cancer. The chain carries TRBV19 and TRBJ2-1, with a possible D match to TRBD1 (5 bases). CDR3 in amino acids: CASNHRHQGNEQFF. As DNA, the CDR3 is TGTGCCAGTAACCATAGACACCAGGGAAATGAGCAGTTCTTC.